This T cell receptor (beta chain) was observed in a study of T cell changes during pregnancy in multiple sclerosis. The germline CDR1 and CDR2 sequences are LNHNV and YYDKDF (reference sequence). Trimming at V came to 4 bases and at J to 6 bases, leaving 9 bases not matched to a gene. The CDR3 is made up of 15 amino acids. TCRdb's table, derived via immunoSEQ multiplex PCR, lists solely in-frame clones and lacks some. The sample includes some 85,000 clones, about 96% of them seen just once. The TCR originated in a female donor with multiple sclerosis, enrolled in a pregnancy study. The specimen comprised peripheral blood, sampled in the second trimester of pregnancy. V usage is TRBV15 and J usage is TRBJ1-2; 9 bases line up with TRBD1. The CDR3 sequence: CATSKRPGQGNGYTF. The CDR3 bases are TGTGCCACCAGCAAAAGACCGGGACAGGGTAATGGCTACACCTTC.